Listed below are T cell receptor beta chains from one sample, sequenced in a study of OX40 agonist ivuxolimab in advanced cancers. Repertoires were generated with immunoSEQ multiplex PCR, while TCRdb's copy carries only in-frame clones and drops some. This table has some 48,000 clones, about 88% appearing once. The sample here was CD4+ or CD8+ T cells sorted from blood, taken in a trial of the OX40 agonist ivuxolimab. The receptors were gathered from an adult with an advanced solid tumor such as melanoma, head and neck, liver or kidney cancer. The CDR3 runs from the conserved cysteine through the conserved F or W. Each record gives: CDR3 length, V gene, CDR3 protein.

length: 14
V: TRBV2
CDR3: CASRIQGYNSPLHF

length: 16
V: TRBV7-6
CDR3: CASSLAASGLYNEQFF

length: 16
V: TRBV18
CDR3: CASSAGTGGAVTEAFF

length: 16
V: TRBV19
CDR3: CASNVAGVFDYNEQFF

length: 14
V: TRBV19
CDR3: CASSILKDHNEQFF

length: 15
V: TRBV9
CDR3: CASSVGQGGSYGYTF

length: 18
V: TRBV19
CDR3: CASSIGTSGGASSETQYF

length: 15
V: TRBV19
CDR3: CASSLGTSGAYEQYF

length: 13
V: TRBV19
CDR3: CASERDRGGEQYF

length: 14
V: TRBV30
CDR3: CAWSAPPGSDEQYF

length: 16
V: TRBV5-1
CDR3: CASSPRTGGASGELFF

length: 14
V: TRBV6-1
CDR3: CASRGQGATYEQYF

length: 14
V: TRBV7-8
CDR3: CASSFRTGTYEQYF

length: 15
V: TRBV6-5
CDR3: CASSSRGDNTDTQYF